The rows below give T cell receptor beta chains drawn from one sample of a study of T cell responses to AZD1222 COVID-19 vaccine. Profiling relied on immunoSEQ multiplex PCR, and the TCRdb table lists in-frame clones only, not all of them. The table lists about 110,000 clones, roughly 90% of them singletons, with approximately 1.1% in the top ten. This specimen was peripheral blood, taken on day 0 of AZD1222 vaccination. All receptors come from an adult in good health. Each CDR3 is given without its conserved first and last residue.

V | CDR3
TRBV9 | ASSPGRQVATNEKLF
TRBV10-3 | AISESMGNYGYT
TRBV5-1 | ASSSGAGQPQH
TRBV18 | ASSPEGSGELF
TRBV6-6 | ATTSPGNYGYT
TRBV2 | ASSPFDQAFGKLF
TRBV6-5 | ASRARSYNSPLH
TRBV27 | ASSSVGTAGNQPQH
TRBV5-1 | ASSLSPTGANYEQY
TRBV12-5 | ASGPLAGSGAF
TRBV27 | ASSLRGQGAETQY
TRBV30 | AWSVRYGNTEAF
TRBV9 | ASSVRDYSYEQY
TRBV18 | ASSPPGAGVADTQY
TRBV30 | AWRTGTTANYGYT
TRBV5-8 | ASSLAHRQGGGYT
TRBV14 | ASSQDRVGSYT
TRBV7-9 | ASSLDTPGPEKLF
TRBV7-2 | ASSSVAGLSTDTQY
TRBV28 | ASRGARSGANVLT
TRBV19 | ASIHVGKDRGVTEAF
TRBV12-5 | ASGSWGGNQPQH
TRBV28 | ASSLRTRGAF
TRBV7-3 | ASSLRGQGDYT
TRBV29-1 | SVATSGSETGELF
TRBV28 | ASSLGGQNTEAF
TRBV5-6 | ASSSGGSYEQY
TRBV29-1 | SVEIPVEQF
TRBV7-2 | ASTRSGQGLYEQY
TRBV7-2 | ASSAHRSNTEAF
TRBV5-6 | ASSVPRTGSLWNEQY
TRBV19 | ASSIDIRGRGANVLT
TRBV10-3 | AISGGAADTQY
TRBV7-2 | ASSLSMGTGELF
TRBV18 | ASSPRGTPGTGELF
TRBV3-1/TRBV3-2 | ASSHAIPHSGYT
TRBV6-2/TRBV6-3 | ASTPSTGPQETQY
TRBV5-1 | ASSSTGTGNTIY
TRBV20-1 | SVGRGYEQY
TRBV5-1 | ASSKPSYEQF
TRBV20-1 | SATELDREGYMNTEAF
TRBV4-1 | ASSQDRGGGEAGETQY
TRBV29-1 | SVEGLAGEGHRYNEQF
TRBV19 | ASSIGTGGNQPQH
TRBV7-9 | ASSAQNYGYT
TRBV7-2 | ASSPQGGSGYT
TRBV9 | ASSRRTADTQY
TRBV28 | ASSVPRGSSETQY
TRBV9 | ASSADGFGNTIY
TRBV5-1 | ASSFSPGQQETQY
TRBV7-2 | ASSSDRFSYEQY
TRBV19 | ASSTNEYTEAF
TRBV24-1 | ATSARQGAGSNTGELF
TRBV14 | ASSQETRNGELF
TRBV27 | ASSLTRNTEAF
TRBV6-5 | ASSSSGRGETQY
TRBV5-8 | ASSLVFATRVNQPQH
TRBV27 | ALLGGPRYGYT
TRBV19 | ASSIKQGATEAF